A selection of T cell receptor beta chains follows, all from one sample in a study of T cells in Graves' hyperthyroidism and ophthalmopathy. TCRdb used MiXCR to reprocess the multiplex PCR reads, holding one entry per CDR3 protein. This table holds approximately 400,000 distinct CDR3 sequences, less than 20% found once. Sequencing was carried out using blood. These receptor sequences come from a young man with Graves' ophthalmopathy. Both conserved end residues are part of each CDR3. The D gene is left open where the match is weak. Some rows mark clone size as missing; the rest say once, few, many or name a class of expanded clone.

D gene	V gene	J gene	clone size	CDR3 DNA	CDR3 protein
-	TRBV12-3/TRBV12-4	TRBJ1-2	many	TGTGCCAGCAGTCGGTCAGGGGTTGGCTACACCTTC	CASSRSGVGYTF
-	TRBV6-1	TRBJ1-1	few	TGTGCCAGCAGTCCTCGGACGGGAGGGTGGTCTGAAGCTTTCTTT	CASSPRTGGWSEAFF
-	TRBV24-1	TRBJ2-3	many	TGTGCCACCAGTGATCACAGCGAGCAGGGAAGCACAGATACGCAGTATTTT	CATSDHSEQGSTDTQYF
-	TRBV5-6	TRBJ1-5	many	TGTGCCAGCAGCGGGGGACCGGACAGCAATCAGCCCCAGCATTTT	CASSGGPDSNQPQHF
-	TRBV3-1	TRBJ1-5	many	TGTGCCAGCAGCCCAGGAGGACTGAGCAATCAGCCCCAGCATTTT	CASSPGGLSNQPQHF
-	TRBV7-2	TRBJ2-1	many	TGTGCCAGCAGCTTAGGGGCGCCAGAGCAGTTCTTC	CASSLGAPEQFF
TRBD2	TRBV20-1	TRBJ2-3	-	TGCAGTGCTAGAGTGGGACTAGAAAACACAGATACGCAGTATTTT	CSARVGLENTDTQYF
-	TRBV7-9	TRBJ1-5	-	TGTGCCAGCAGCCCGGCTAGCAATCAGCCCCAGCATTTT	CASSPASNQPQHF
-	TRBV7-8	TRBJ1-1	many	TGTGCCAGCAGCCGATTAACAGGGTTGGCCACTGAAGCTTTCTTT	CASSRLTGLATEAFF
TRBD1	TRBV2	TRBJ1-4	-	TGTGCCAGCAGACGGGACAGTGAAAAACTGTTTTTT	CASRRDSEKLFF
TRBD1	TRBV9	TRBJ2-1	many	TGTGCCAGCAGCGTAAGGGGGCCTGAGCAGTTCTTC	CASSVRGPEQFF
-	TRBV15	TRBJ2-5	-	TGTGCCACCAGCCGGAAAAGCGCCGTGACCCAGTACTTC	CATSRKSAVTQYF
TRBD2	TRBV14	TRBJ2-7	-	TGTGCCAGCAGCCAGGGGGGGGAGTACGAGCAGTACTTC	CASSQGGEYEQYF
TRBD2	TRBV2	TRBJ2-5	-	TGTGCCAGCAGCGGGACTGGCGGGGGGGAGACCCAGTACTTC	CASSGTGGGETQYF
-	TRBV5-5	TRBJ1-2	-	TGTGCCAGCAGCTTACCCACCCACGGATATGGCTACACCTTC	CASSLPTHGYGYTF
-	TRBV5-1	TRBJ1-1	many	TGCGCCAGCAGCTCCGGGGGTGGCACTGAAGCTTTCTTT	CASSSGGGTEAFF
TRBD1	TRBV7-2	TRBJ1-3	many	TGTGCCAGCAGCGTGGACAGGGTGGGCGGTGGGAACACCATATATTTT	CASSVDRVGGGNTIYF
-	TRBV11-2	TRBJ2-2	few	TGTGCCAGCAGCCAGGGACATTACAACACCGGGGAGCTGTTTTTT	CASSQGHYNTGELFF
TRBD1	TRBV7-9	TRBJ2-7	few	TGTGCCAGCAGCACCGGACAGGGGCGCTCCACCTACGAGCAGTACTTC	CASSTGQGRSTYEQYF
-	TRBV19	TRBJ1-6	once	TGTGCCAGTCAGGACCGGGAGAATTCACCCCTCCACTTT	CASQDRENSPLHF
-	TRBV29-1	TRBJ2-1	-	TGCAGCTCCTGCAGGAATGAGCAGTTCTTC	CSSCRNEQFF
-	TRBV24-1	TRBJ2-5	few	TGTGCCACCAGTGATTTGGGGCAGGGCTCAGTAGAGACCCAGTACTTC	CATSDLGQGSVETQYF
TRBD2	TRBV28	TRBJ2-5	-	TGTGCCAGCAGTTCCCTCACTAGCGATCCCCAAGAGACCCAGTACTTC	CASSSLTSDPQETQYF